Detailed here is one T cell receptor (beta chain). Its cognate antigen is unknown. This record comes from a study of lymphopenia after photon versus proton radiotherapy. TCRdb's table, derived via immunoSEQ multiplex PCR, lists solely in-frame clones and lacks some. The table lists tens of thousands of clones, roughly 91% of them singletons, with about 2.6% in the top ten. Trimming removed 5 bases from V and 14 bases from J, with 19 bases in between. This CDR3 contains 13 residues. In germline, CDR1 is MGHRA, CDR2 YSYEKL. Whole-study results and caveats: Under photons, naive T cells and diversity fell while effector/memory populations rose. A bigger post-nadir fall in TCR diversity correlated inversely with survival time in deceased patients. Only patients who died were analyzed for survival; proton advantage is unproven.

The gene calls are TRBV4-1 and TRBJ2-4; D is tentatively TRBD1 or TRBD2 (5 bases each). The TCR sequence derives from a woman between 70 and 85 years old with pancreatic cancer. The starting material was peripheral blood, obtained from a patient treated with photon-based radiotherapy. The CDR3 reads CASSALVLGRKYF. The CDR3 nucleotides are TGCGCCAGCAGCGCTCTGGTACTGGGACGGAAGTACTTC.